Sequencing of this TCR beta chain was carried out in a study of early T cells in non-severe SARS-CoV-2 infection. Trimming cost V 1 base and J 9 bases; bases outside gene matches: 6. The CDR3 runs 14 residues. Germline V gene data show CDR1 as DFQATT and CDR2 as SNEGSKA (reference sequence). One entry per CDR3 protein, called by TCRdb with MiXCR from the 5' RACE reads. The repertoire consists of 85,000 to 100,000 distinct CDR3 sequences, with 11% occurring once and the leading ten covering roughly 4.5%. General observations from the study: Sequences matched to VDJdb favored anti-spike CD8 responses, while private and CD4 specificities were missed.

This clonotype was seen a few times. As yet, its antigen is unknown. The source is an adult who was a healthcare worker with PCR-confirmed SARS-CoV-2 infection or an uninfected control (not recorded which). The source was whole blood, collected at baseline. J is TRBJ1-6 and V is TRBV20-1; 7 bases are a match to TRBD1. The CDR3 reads CSARATGAGSPLHF. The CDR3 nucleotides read TGCAGTGCTAGAGCTACAGGGGCGGGTTCACCCCTCCACTTT.